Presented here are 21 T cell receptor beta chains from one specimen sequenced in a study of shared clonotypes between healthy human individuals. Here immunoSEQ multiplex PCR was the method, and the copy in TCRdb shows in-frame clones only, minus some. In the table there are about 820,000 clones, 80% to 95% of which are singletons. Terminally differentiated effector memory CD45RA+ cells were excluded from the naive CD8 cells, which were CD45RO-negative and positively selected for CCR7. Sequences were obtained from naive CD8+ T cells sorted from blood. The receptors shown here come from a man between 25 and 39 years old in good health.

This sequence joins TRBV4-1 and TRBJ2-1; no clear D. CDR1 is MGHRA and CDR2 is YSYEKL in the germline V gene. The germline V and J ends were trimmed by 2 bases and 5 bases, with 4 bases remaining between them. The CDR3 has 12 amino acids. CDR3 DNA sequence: TGCGCCAGCAGCCAAATTAACAATGAGCAGTTCTTC. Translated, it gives CASSQINNEQFF.

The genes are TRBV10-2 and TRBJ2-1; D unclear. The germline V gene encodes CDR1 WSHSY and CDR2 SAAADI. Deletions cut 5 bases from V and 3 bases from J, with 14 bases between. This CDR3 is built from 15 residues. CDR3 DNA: TGCGCCAGCAGTTTGGGAACCCCCCTCTACAATGAGCAGTTCTTC. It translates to CASSLGTPLYNEQFF.

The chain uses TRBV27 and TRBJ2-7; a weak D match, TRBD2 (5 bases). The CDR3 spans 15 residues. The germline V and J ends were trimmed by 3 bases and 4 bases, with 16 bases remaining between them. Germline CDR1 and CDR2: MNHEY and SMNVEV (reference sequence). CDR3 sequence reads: CASSLYAGVRYEQYF. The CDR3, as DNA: TGTGCCAGCAGTTTGTACGCCGGGGTTCGGTACGAGCAGTACTTC.

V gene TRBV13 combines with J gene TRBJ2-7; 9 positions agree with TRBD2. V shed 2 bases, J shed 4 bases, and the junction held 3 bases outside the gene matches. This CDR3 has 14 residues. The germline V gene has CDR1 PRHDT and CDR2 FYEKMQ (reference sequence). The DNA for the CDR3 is TGTGCCAGCAGCTTACCGGGACTAGCATACGAGCAGTACTTC. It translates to CASSLPGLAYEQYF.

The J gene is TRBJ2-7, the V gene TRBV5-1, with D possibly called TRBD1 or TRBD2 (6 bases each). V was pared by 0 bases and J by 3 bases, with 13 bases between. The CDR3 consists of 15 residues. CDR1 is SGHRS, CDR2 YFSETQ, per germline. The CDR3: CASSLGYGGGYEQYF. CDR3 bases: TGCGCCAGCAGCTTGGGTTACGGGGGCGGCTACGAGCAGTACTTC.

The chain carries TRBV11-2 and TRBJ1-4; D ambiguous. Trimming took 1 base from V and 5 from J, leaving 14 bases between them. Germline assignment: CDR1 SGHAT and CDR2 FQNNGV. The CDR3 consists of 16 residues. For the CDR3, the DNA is TGTGCCAGCAGCTTAGGGACCATGGGCCAGAATGAAAAACTGTTTTTT. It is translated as CASSLGTMGQNEKLFF.

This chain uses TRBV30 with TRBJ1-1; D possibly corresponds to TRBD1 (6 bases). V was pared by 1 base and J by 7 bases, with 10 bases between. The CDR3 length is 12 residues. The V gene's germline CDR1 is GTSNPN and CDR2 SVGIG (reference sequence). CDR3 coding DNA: TGTGCCTGGAGTGGGACACAGGGTGAAGCTTTCTTT. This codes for CAWSGTQGEAFF.

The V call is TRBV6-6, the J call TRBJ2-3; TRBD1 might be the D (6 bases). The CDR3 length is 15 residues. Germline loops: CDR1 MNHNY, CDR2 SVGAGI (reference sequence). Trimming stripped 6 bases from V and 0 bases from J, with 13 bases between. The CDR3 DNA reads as TGTGCCAGCAGGATAACAGGGTCGAGCACAGATACGCAGTATTTT. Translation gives CASRITGSSTDTQYF.

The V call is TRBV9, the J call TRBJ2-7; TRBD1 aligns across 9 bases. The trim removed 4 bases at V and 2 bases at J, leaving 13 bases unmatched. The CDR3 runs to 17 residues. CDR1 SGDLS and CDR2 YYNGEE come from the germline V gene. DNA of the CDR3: TGTGCCAGCAGCAGCCGGGACAGGGTCATTTTGCCCTACGAGCAGTACTTC. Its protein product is CASSSRDRVILPYEQYF.

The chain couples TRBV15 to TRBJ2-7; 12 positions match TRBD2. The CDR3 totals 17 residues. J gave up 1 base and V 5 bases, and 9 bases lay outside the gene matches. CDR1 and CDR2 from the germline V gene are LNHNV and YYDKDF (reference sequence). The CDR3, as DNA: TGTGCCACCAGCTCGACTAGCGGGAGAAGGGGTTCCTACGAGCAGTACTTC. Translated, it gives CATSSTSGRRGSYEQYF.

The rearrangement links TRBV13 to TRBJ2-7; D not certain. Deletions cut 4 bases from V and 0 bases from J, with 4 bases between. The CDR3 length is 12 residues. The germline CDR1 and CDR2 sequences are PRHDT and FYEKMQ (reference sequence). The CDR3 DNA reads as TGTGCCAGCAGCTACATCTCCTACGAGCAGTACTTC. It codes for CASSYISYEQYF. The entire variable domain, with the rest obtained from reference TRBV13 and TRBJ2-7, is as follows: AAGVIQSPRHLIKEKRETATLKCYPIPRHDTVYWYQQGPGQDPQFLISFYEKMQSDKGSIPDRFSAQQFSDYHSELNMSSLELGDSALYFCASSYISYEQYFGPGTRLTVT.

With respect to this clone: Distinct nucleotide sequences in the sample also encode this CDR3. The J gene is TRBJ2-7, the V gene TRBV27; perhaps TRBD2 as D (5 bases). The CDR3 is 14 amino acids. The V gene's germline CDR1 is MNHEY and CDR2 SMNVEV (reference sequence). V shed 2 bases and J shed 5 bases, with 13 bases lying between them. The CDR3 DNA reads TGTGCCAGCAGTTTACTGGGAGCTGAGGACGAGCAGTACTTC. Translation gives CASSLLGAEDEQYF.

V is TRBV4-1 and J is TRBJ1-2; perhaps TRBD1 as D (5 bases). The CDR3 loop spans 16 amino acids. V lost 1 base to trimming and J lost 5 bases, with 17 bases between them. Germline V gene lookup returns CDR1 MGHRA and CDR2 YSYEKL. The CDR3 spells CASSQGIRPGRYGYTF. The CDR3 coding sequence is TGCGCCAGCAGCCAAGGGATTCGGCCAGGGCGGTATGGCTACACCTTC.

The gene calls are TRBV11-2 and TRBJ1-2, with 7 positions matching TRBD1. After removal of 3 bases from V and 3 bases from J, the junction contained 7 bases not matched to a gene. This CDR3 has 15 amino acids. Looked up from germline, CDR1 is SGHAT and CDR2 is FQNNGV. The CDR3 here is CASSFHRGVDYGYTF. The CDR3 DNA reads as TGTGCCAGCAGCTTTCACAGGGGTGTCGACTATGGCTACACCTTC.

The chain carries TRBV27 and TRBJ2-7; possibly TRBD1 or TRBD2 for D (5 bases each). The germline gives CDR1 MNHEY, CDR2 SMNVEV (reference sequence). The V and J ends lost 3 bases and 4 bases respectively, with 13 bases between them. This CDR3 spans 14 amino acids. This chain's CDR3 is CASSFGGAVYEQYF. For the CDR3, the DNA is TGTGCCAGCAGTTTTGGGGGAGCGGTGTACGAGCAGTACTTC.

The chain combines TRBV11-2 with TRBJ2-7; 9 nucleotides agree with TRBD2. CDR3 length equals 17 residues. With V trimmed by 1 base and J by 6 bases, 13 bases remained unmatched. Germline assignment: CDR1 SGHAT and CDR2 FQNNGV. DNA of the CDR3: TGTGCCAGCAGCTTAGTCCTCCTTAGCGGGAGCAATTTCGAGCAGTACTTC. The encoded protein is CASSLVLLSGSNFEQYF.

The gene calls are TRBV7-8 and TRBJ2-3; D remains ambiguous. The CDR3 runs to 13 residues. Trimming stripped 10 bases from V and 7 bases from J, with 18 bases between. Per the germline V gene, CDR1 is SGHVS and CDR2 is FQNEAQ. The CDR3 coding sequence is TGTGCCACATGGGCAGGCTCAGGATATACGCAGTATTTT. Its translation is CATWAGSGYTQYF.

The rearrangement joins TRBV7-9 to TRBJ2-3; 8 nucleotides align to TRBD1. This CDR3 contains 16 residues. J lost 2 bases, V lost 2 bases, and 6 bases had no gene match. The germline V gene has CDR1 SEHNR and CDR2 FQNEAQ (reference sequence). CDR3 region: CASSLTGGLPTDTQYF. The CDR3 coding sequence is TGTGCCAGCAGCTTAACAGGGGGTCTCCCCACAGATACGCAGTATTTT.

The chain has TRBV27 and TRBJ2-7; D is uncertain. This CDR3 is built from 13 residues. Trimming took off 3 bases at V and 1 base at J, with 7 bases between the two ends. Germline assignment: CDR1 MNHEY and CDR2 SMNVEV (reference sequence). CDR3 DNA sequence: TGTGCCAGCAGTTTTTACGCTTCCTACGAGCAGTACTTC. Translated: CASSFYASYEQYF.

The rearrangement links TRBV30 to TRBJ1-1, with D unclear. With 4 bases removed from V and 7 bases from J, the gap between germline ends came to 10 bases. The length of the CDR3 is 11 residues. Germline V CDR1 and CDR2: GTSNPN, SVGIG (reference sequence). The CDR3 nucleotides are TGTGCCTGGATAACCGGTTATGAAGCTTTCTTT. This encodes CAWITGYEAFF.

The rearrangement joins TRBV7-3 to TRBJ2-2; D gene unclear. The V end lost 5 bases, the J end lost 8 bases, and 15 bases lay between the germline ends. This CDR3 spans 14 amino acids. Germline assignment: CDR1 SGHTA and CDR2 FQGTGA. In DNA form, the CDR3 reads TGTGCCAGCAGCCGACGGCCGGCCTGGGGGGAGCTGTTTTTT. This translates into CASSRRPAWGELFF.